This T cell receptor beta chain was found in a study of lymphopenia after photon versus proton radiotherapy. Regarding this clone: The antigen is not known.

The CDR3 runs to 15 residues. The V end lost 3 bases, the J end lost 4 bases, and 12 bases lay between the germline ends. Germline CDR1 reads KGHSH; CDR2 reads LQKENI. Method: immunoSEQ multiplex PCR; TCRdb's copy keeps in-frame clones and lacks some. The sample shows 20,000 to 25,000 clones, about 89% of them seen only once. Study-wide results and caveats: Authors raise, but do not show, better survival with proton therapy. In patients who died, overall survival fell as post-nadir TCR diversity dropped more. Post-nadir diversity loss with photons came from oligoclonal expansion, particularly CD8+ Temra cells.

The J gene is TRBJ2-2, the V gene TRBV18; TRBD1 or TRBD2 may be the D gene (5 bases each). The material was peripheral blood, obtained from a patient treated with proton-based radiotherapy. This receptor was identified in a man older than 75 with esophageal cancer. This CDR3 is CASSPVRDVTGELFF. The CDR3 DNA follows: TGTGCCAGCTCACCTGTCAGGGACGTCACCGGGGAGCTGTTTTTT.